The 25 T cell receptor beta chains below were found in one sample sequenced in a study of control samples from healthy donors and cancer patients. Profiled with immunoSEQ multiplex PCR; TCRdb holds only in-frame clones, not every one. The table has some 99,000 clones, about 89% seen once. The specimen sequenced was blood. The receptors originated from a woman in her forties or fifties in good health.

The V and J genes are TRBV9 and TRBJ2-3; TRBD2 agrees at 13 bases. Germline values: CDR1 SGDLS, CDR2 YYNGEE. The CDR3 has 17 amino acids. V shed 0 bases and J 1 base; nucleotides not matched to a gene: 2. CDR3 protein: CASSVGGTSGGTDTQYF. The CDR3 nucleotides are TGTGCCAGCAGCGTAGGTGGGACTAGCGGGGGCACAGATACGCAGTATTTT.

The chain has TRBV11-2 and TRBJ2-1, with D perhaps given as TRBD1 or TRBD2 (6 bases each). Germline CDR1 is SGHAT and CDR2 is FQNNGV. The germline V and J ends were trimmed by 2 bases and 4 bases, with 18 bases remaining between them. The CDR3 sequence is 17 residues long. The CDR3: CASSLIPTTGLYNEQFF. The DNA of the CDR3 is TGTGCCAGCAGCTTAATTCCCACGACAGGACTATACAATGAGCAGTTCTTC.

This clone was observed a handful of times. The CDR3: CASSSGTEETQYF. CDR3 DNA: TGTGCCAGCAGCTCCGGGACAGAAGAGACCCAGTACTTC. The chain employs TRBV5-4 and TRBJ2-5; TRBD1 aligns across 7 bases. V was pared by 3 bases and J by 3 bases, with 2 bases of the junction left unmatched. CDR3 length equals 13 residues. Per germline, CDR1 SGHNT and CDR2 YYREEE (reference sequence).

This sequence joins TRBV11-2 and TRBJ2-1, with 13 bases matching TRBD2. The CDR3 consists of 15 residues. Germline V gene data show CDR1 as SGHAT and CDR2 as FQNNGV. V shed 5 bases and J 10 bases; nucleotides not matched to a gene: 8. CDR3 sequence reads: CASSVTSGGAGEQFF. The CDR3 bases are TGTGCCAGCAGCGTCACTAGCGGGGGGGCAGGAGAGCAGTTCTTC.

The chain has TRBV19 and TRBJ2-3, with TRBD1 as a possible D gene (5 bases). This CDR3 contains 15 residues. Germline V lookup: CDR1 LNHDA, CDR2 SQIVND (reference sequence). Trimming removed 8 bases from V and 1 base from J, with 16 bases in between. The CDR3 loop is CASLDLGAGTDTQYF. The CDR3 DNA follows: TGTGCCAGTTTAGATTTAGGGGCAGGCACAGATACGCAGTATTTT.

The chain has TRBV2 and TRBJ2-5; 11 positions agree with TRBD2. The CDR3 is 18 residues long. With 8 bases clipped from V and 5 bases from J, the junction kept 19 bases outside the gene matches. The germline gives CDR1 SNHLY, CDR2 FYNNEI. The CDR3 DNA is TGTGCCAGCCCCCGACCGGGACTAGCGGCATCCTCCTTGGAGACCCAGTACTTC. Translation: CASPRPGLAASSLETQYF.

This clone appeared once. CDR3 sequence reads: CASSRDRGSGAQHF. CDR3 nucleotide sequence: TGTGCCAGCAGCCGGGACAGGGGGTCCGGGGCCCAGCATTTT. The rearrangement joins TRBV7-8 to TRBJ1-5; 11 nucleotides align to TRBD1. The junction had 8 bases not matched to a gene; V was cut back by 5 bases and J by 11 bases. The germline V gene encodes CDR1 SGHVS and CDR2 FQNEAQ. The CDR3 consists of 14 residues.

The CDR3 is CASSEIGTGGNYGYTF. DNA of the CDR3: TGTGCCAGCAGTGAAATAGGAACAGGGGGTAACTATGGCTACACCTTC. This chain links TRBV2 with TRBJ1-2, with 8 bases identical to TRBD1. Germline V gene sequence: CDR1 SNHLY, CDR2 FYNNEI. V shed 2 bases and J 1 base; nucleotides not matched to a gene: 6. The CDR3 sequence is 16 residues long.

This rearrangement joins TRBV7-2 to TRBJ2-3, with 9 nucleotides matching TRBD2. The J segment lost 1 base and the V segment lost 5 bases, leaving 16 bases of the junction unmatched. This CDR3 region has 19 residues. Germline-derived CDR1 and CDR2 are SGHTA and FQGNSA. CDR3 region: CASSRRPPLASGGTDTQYF. The CDR3 DNA follows: TGTGCCAGCAGCCGTAGACCCCCCTTGGCTAGCGGGGGCACAGATACGCAGTATTTT. The entire variable domain, with the rest obtained from reference TRBV7-2 and TRBJ2-3, is as follows: GAGVSQSPSNKVTEKGKDVELRCDPISGHTALYWYRQSLGQGLEFLIYFQGNSAPDKSGLPSDRFSAERTGGSVSTLTIQRTQQEDSAVYLCASSRRPPLASGGTDTQYFGPGTRLTVL.

This rearrangement joins TRBV6-7 to TRBJ1-3; D is possibly TRBD1 (6 bases). TRBV6-7 has ORF status, its function being uncertain. The length of the CDR3 is 16 residues. V lost 10 bases and J 0 bases, leaving 19 bases between the germline ends. CDR3 protein: CATKTGCKDSGNTIYF. The CDR3 bases are TGTGCCACTAAGACAGGTTGCAAAGACTCTGGAAACACCATATATTTT.

This clone was recorded once. V usage is TRBV19 and J usage is TRBJ2-7; 7 bases are a match to TRBD1. The CDR3 covers 16 residues. V lost 5 bases to trimming and J lost 7 bases; unmatched junction nucleotides: 17. Per the germline V gene, CDR1 is LNHDA and CDR2 is SQIVND (reference sequence). In DNA, the CDR3 is TGTGCCAGTAGTTCCCCCCGGGACAGATCAAAAAGGGAGCAGTACGTC. It encodes CASSSPRDRSKREQYV.

In DNA, the CDR3 is TGTGCCAGCAGCAAACTGACAGGGAGAAGTGGAAACACCATATATTTT. Amino acid sequence: CASSKLTGRSGNTIYF. The chain uses TRBV11-2 and TRBJ1-3; 7 nucleotides agree with TRBD1. The V and J ends lost 5 bases and 3 bases, in that order; junction bases with no gene match: 10. In germline, CDR1 is SGHAT, CDR2 FQNNGV. The CDR3 sequence is 16 residues long.

The chain has TRBV27 and TRBJ1-6; TRBD1 might be the D (5 bases). The germline gives CDR1 MNHEY, CDR2 SMNVEV (reference sequence). The CDR3 contains 14 residues. V lost 3 bases, J lost 10 bases, and 13 bases lay in between. The CDR3 region is CASSFVNKGSPLHF. CDR3 bases: TGTGCCAGCAGTTTTGTAAATAAGGGGTCACCCCTCCACTTT.

This clone showed up just a few times. The chain carries TRBV19 and TRBJ1-3; 7 bases fit TRBD1. V dropped 5 bases and J dropped 4; count of bases not matched to a gene: 8. Germline V lookup: CDR1 LNHDA, CDR2 SQIVND (reference sequence). This CDR3 is built from 15 residues. In DNA, the CDR3 is TGTGCCAGTAGTGTGGACAGGACAACAGGAAACACCATATATTTT. Its translation is CASSVDRTTGNTIYF.

This rearrangement joins TRBV30 to TRBJ2-7, with D tentatively TRBD1 or TRBD2 (5 bases each). There are 13 residues in the CDR3. V lost 4 bases and J lost 2, with 12 bases in between. Germline V lookup: CDR1 GTSNPN, CDR2 SVGIG (reference sequence). The CDR3 sequence is CAWTAGRAYEQYF. The CDR3 nucleotides are TGTGCCTGGACGGCAGGGAGAGCCTACGAGCAGTACTTC.

The CDR3 loop reads CATDTMIGGTEAFF. The CDR3 nucleotides read TGCGCCACCGACACCATGATCGGTGGAACTGAAGCTTTCTTT. This chain links TRBV10-1 with TRBJ1-1, with no clear D. This CDR3 is 14 amino acids long. The V gene's germline CDR1 is WNHNN and CDR2 SYGVQD (reference sequence). The ends were cut back, 10 bases at V and 5 bases at J, with 20 bases in the middle.

This clone occurred once. The rearrangement uses TRBV18 and TRBJ1-4, with D uncertain. This CDR3 is built from 14 residues. Germline V CDR1 and CDR2: KGHSH, LQKENI. Trimming took 3 bases from V and 3 from J, leaving 8 bases between them. The CDR3 DNA is TGTGCCAGCTCACCGGGCGGTTCTAATGAAAAACTGTTTTTT. Protein product: CASSPGGSNEKLFF.

The chain couples TRBV2 to TRBJ2-7; 7 bases match TRBD1. Trimming removed 10 bases from V and 1 base from J; junction bases left unmatched: 7. The CDR3 has 13 residues. Germline loops: CDR1 SNHLY, CDR2 FYNNEI. The CDR3 sequence: CANRQGSSYEQYF. Here the CDR3 DNA reads TGTGCCAATAGACAGGGATCGTCCTACGAGCAGTACTTC.

The rearrangement links TRBV9 to TRBJ2-2; possibly TRBD1 for D (5 bases). The V gene's germline CDR1 is SGDLS and CDR2 YYNGEE. The CDR3 is 14 residues long. With 4 bases removed from V and 8 bases from J, the gap between germline ends came to 15 bases. DNA of the CDR3: TGTGCCAGCAGCCCCCAGGGCCGGGTGGGGGAGCTGTTTTTT. As protein: CASSPQGRVGELFF.

The chain is built from TRBV7-3 and TRBJ1-6; D possibly corresponds to TRBD1 (5 bases). Between the trimmed V and J ends, which lost 4 bases and 10 bases, there was a span of 20 bases. The CDR3 is 16 residues long. Germline-derived CDR1 and CDR2 are SGHTA and FQGTGA. The DNA for the CDR3 is TGTGCCAGCAGCTCCCAGATCCGGGGGAGTAGATCACCCCTCCACTTT. The encoded protein is CASSSQIRGSRSPLHF.

This clone is a singleton in its sample. This chain uses TRBV6-5 with TRBJ2-7, with 7 bases aligning to TRBD1. CDR1 is MNHEY, CDR2 SVGAGI, per germline. The CDR3 length is 15 residues. Trimming took 4 bases from V and 4 from J; bases not matched to a gene: 10. CDR3 DNA sequence: TGTGCCAGCAGTTCTTTGGGGACAGCCAGTTACGAGCAGTACTTC. This codes for CASSSLGTASYEQYF.

The table lists this clone with a count of one. This chain joins TRBV4-1 and TRBJ2-1; 11 nucleotides match TRBD2. Germline-derived CDR1 and CDR2 are MGHRA and YSYEKL. The CDR3 contains 15 residues. The ends lost 3 bases at V and 10 bases at J; junction bases unmatched: 8. The chain's CDR3 is CASSHHLAGGYEQFF. DNA of the CDR3: TGCGCCAGCAGCCATCACCTAGCGGGGGGATACGAGCAGTTCTTC.

The chain combines TRBV30 with TRBJ1-1; no definite D call. Germline V gene data show CDR1 as GTSNPN and CDR2 as SVGIG (reference sequence). Trimming took 2 bases from V and 1 from J, leaving 14 bases between them. CDR3 length: 15 amino acids. The CDR3 sequence: CAWSSVEGPNTEAFF. The DNA for the CDR3 is TGTGCCTGGAGTTCGGTGGAGGGCCCGAACACTGAAGCTTTCTTT.

The chain combines TRBV30 with TRBJ2-2; a possible D gene is TRBD2 (7 bases). Trimming shortened V by 8 bases and J by 5 bases, and 21 bases separated the two germline ends. The CDR3 has 15 amino acids. The germline gives CDR1 GTSNPN, CDR2 SVGIG (reference sequence). CDR3 coding DNA: TGTGCCGGGATGGGGGCAGGGCGGGGGACCGGGGAGCTGTTTTTT. Amino acid sequence: CAGMGAGRGTGELFF.

The genes are TRBV30 and TRBJ2-2; weak D call: TRBD2 (5 bases). This CDR3 spans 14 amino acids. The V and J ends lost 3 bases and 6 bases respectively, with 14 bases between them. CDR1 and CDR2 (germline): GTSNPN, SVGIG (reference sequence). The CDR3 loop is CAWRGSGEAGELFF. In DNA, the CDR3 is TGTGCCTGGAGGGGTTCCGGGGAAGCCGGGGAGCTGTTTTTT.